The entry below describes one T cell receptor (beta chain). Its antigen is currently not known. Nothing much larger sits one base from this clone, and base qualities are not available. The CDR3 regions of human TCRbeta chains were analyzed by immunosequencing. The paper's data handling went like this. Repertoire TCRs were matched against a reference library of SARS-CoV-2-specific TCRs generated with the MIRA antigen-specificity platform. Breadth meant the fraction of unique TCRs that were SARS-CoV-2-associated, whereas depth meant the fraction of total T cells that were SARS-CoV-2-associated. Each spike-specific TCR was assigned to its reactive spike region and to a CD4 or CD8 class using the MIRA data. Log10-transformed breadth and depth values were compared by one-way ANOVA with Sidak's multiple comparisons tests. TCRdb retrieved this table from immuneACCESS and kept in-frame rearrangements only. Not all clones are present; in checked studies, unresolved V genes account for under half, and no reason is known for the remainder. Clone size and V and J calls were adopted from that table, with D and trimming inferred from the DNA. A total of about 72,000 clones appear in this sample, about nine tenths of them only once. The ten top clones hold roughly 2.7% of the sample.

Sample time point, as interpreted from the label and publication: baseline before first vaccination. The vaccinee samples were drawn from two UK trials, COV001 and COV002, one of which was a single-blind randomized controlled phase 2/3 trial testing AZD1222 (ChAdOx1 nCoV-19) in healthy adults. Trial participant PBMC samples were collected at day 0 and day 28 after the second dose for TCRbeta chain sequencing. This sample was included in a study of T cell responses to AZD1222 COVID-19 vaccine (TCRdb year 2021). Concerning the study at large: AZD1222 recipients given second doses at about 4 weeks or at about 12 weeks were pooled, since spike-specific TCR depth and breadth were not found to differ between the two schedules. A total of more than 230 trial participants underwent TCR sequencing, of whom about 200 received two doses of AZD1222 and about 25 received two doses of the MenACWY control vaccine. Enrollment into the trials was organized by age into subgroups of 18-55, 56-69 and 70-plus years, and those subgroups contained roughly 160, 29 and 62 TCR-sequenced participants, respectively. Summary of the overall study and its limitations: The whole spike protein was spanned by vaccine-associated CD4 TCRs, and dominant responses were seen in regions 160-218 and 743-854. Spike-specific TCR breadth and depth rose significantly after two AZD1222 doses compared with day 0 and with MenACWY recipients. The 56-69-year group was small, and its depth increase did not reach significance, likely because of low power. Because no day 14 peak-response samples were available, the repertoires could be characterized only after the peak T cell response. Epitopes outside the regions mutated in the B.1.351 and B.1.1.7 variants were reportedly recognized by nearly half of the unique spike-specific TCRs. Conclusions about previously exposed vaccinees are limited, since just five or six AZD1222 recipients were seropositive for SARS-CoV-2 at baseline. Participants were mostly white British and included more females than males, and it was suggested by the authors that clonal diversity may have been underestimated.

Relative to germline, V is 3 bases shorter and J is 5 bases shorter, with 13 bases between their ends. The germline V gene (reference sequence) gives CDR1 as LNHNV and CDR2 as YYDKDF. The CDR3 holds 15 amino acids from the cysteine to the phenylalanine. The read is trimmed to its CDR3 DNA, 45 bases read in frame from base 1. This clonotype was obtained from an adult in good health. The specimen comprised peripheral blood, sampled on day 0 of AZD1222 vaccination. Rearrangement joined TRBV15 to TRBJ2-2; TRBD1 is perhaps the D gene, given 6 matching bases. The CDR3 reads CATSREPGQTGELFF. The DNA reads as follows: TGTGCCACCAGCAGGGAGCCCGGACAGACCGGGGAGCTGTTTTTT.